This note documents a single T cell receptor (beta chain) sequence. No antigen is known for it. The CDR3 spans 16 residues. Looked up from germline, CDR1 is MDHEN and CDR2 is SYDVKM. V lost 5 bases and J lost 0, with 14 bases in between. These data come from a study of cytotoxic CD8 clonotypes in ibrutinib-treated CLL. Study details: The patients comprised about eleven relapsed/refractory and around 14 treatment-naive cases, some 17 IGHV unmutated. Study-wide results and limits: Clonotypes that were public were uncommon, and they contracted or stayed stable on treatment. Pretreatment clonality was elevated relative to age-matched healthy donors and paralleled circulating CD8+ T-cell counts. An increase in clonality occurred at ibrutinib response, followed by a return toward baseline at progression.

The method was immunoSEQ multiplex PCR; TCRdb's version includes in-frame clones alone and lacks a portion of them. The table includes about 200,000 clones, around 70% detected once. Sequences were derived from PBMCs, sampled after 24 months of ibrutinib treatment. The chain recombines TRBV28 with TRBJ2-1; perhaps D is TRBD1 or TRBD2 (5 bases each). This sequence originates from a human donor with chronic lymphocytic leukemia. The CDR3 sequence: CASSTRDVSSYNEQFF. The CDR3 nucleotides read TGTGCCAGCAGTACCCGGGACGTAAGCTCCTACAATGAGCAGTTCTTC.